This T cell receptor (beta chain) is drawn from a study of T cells in Graves' hyperthyroidism and ophthalmopathy. CDR3 length equals 18 residues. Germline CDR1 is LNHDA and CDR2 is SQIVND (reference sequence). V shed 5 bases and J 0 bases; nucleotides not matched to a gene: 14. Researchers barred patients who had uncontrolled infection, other autoimmune disease, pregnancy or lactation. Used for diagnoses were clinical symptoms, serum thyroxine and TRAb, thyroid ultrasound and orbital computed tomography. From RNA transcripts, TCR beta CDR3 regions were amplified. An initial round of RT-PCR targeting the TCR CDR3 relied on the HTBI primer set. From the multiplex PCR reads, TCRdb called clonotypes with MiXCR, one entry per CDR3 protein. The sample shows 300,000 or so distinct CDR3 sequences, 15% to 20% of them seen only once.

The sample taken for sequencing was blood. The gene calls are TRBV19 and TRBJ2-3, with TRBD1 matching 7 bases. The sequence was collected from a woman aged 45 to 65 with Graves' hyperthyroidism. The CDR3 here is CASSPGTAPSWSTDTQYF. The CDR3 DNA reads TGTGCCAGTAGTCCTGGGACAGCCCCAAGCTGGAGCACAGATACGCAGTATTTT.